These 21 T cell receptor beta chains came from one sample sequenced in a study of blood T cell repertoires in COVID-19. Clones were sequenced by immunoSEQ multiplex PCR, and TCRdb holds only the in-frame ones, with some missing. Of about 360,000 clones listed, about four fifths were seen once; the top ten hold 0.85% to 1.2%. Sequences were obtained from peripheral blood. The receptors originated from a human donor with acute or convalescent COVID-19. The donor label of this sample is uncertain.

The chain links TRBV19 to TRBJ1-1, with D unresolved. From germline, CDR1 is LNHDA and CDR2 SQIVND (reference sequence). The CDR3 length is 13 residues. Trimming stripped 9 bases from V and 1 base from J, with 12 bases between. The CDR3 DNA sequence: TGTGCCAGCAATATCGCAGGGAACACTGAAGCTTTCTTT. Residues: CASNIAGNTEAFF.

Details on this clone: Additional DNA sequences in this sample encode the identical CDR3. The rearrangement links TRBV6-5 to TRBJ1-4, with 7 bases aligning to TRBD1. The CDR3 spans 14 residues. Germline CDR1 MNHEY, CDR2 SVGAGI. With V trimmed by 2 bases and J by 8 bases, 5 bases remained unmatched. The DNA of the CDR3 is TGTGCCAGCAGTTACGAGAGGGGGCGCGAAAAACTGTTTTTT. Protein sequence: CASSYERGREKLFF.

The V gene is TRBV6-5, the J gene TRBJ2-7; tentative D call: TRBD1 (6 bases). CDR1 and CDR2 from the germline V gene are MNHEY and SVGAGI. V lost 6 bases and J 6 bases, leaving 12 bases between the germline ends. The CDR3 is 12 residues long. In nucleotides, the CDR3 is TGTGCCAGCAGGGGTCAGGGGAGCGAGCAGTACTTC. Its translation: CASRGQGSEQYF.

The chain's CDR3 is CASSPPTIRTEAFF. CDR3 bases: TGTGCCAGCAGCCCTCCGACAATCCGCACTGAAGCTTTCTTT. The chain employs TRBV7-2 and TRBJ1-1, with no clear D. This CDR3 contains 14 residues. The V and J ends lost 5 bases and 4 bases respectively, with 14 bases between them. Germline assignment: CDR1 SGHTA and CDR2 FQGNSA.

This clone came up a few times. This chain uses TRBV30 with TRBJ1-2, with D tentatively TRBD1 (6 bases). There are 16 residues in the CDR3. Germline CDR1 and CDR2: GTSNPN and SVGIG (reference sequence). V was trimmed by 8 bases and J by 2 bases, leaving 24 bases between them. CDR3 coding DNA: TGTGCCCGAGGGATGGCTGGGGGCTCTAGGAACTATGGCTACACCTTC. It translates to CARGMAGGSRNYGYTF.

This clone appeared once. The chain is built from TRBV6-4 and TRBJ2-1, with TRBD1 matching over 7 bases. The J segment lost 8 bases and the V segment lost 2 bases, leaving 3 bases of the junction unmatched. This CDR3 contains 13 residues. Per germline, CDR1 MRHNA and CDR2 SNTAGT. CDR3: CASSDRGHDEQFF. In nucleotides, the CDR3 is TGTGCCAGCAGTGACAGGGGGCACGATGAGCAGTTCTTC.

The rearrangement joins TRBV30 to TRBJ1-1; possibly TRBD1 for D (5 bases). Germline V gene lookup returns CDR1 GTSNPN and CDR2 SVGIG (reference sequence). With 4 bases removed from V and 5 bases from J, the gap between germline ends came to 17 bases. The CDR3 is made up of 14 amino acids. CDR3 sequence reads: CAWMGGSPWTEAFF. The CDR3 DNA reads TGTGCCTGGATGGGGGGGAGCCCCTGGACTGAAGCTTTCTTT.

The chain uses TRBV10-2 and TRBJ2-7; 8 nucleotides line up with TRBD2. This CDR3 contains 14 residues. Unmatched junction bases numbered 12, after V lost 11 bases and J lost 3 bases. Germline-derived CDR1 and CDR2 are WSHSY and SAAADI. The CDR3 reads CARGGRGGFYEQYF. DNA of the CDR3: TGCGCCCGCGGGGGTCGGGGGGGGTTCTACGAGCAGTACTTC.

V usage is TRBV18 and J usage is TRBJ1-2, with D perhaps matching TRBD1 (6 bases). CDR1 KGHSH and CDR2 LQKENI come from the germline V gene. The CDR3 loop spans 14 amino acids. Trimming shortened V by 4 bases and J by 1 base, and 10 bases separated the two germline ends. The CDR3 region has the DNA TGTGCCAGCTCACTGGACAGACTTAACTATGGCTACACCTTC. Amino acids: CASSLDRLNYGYTF. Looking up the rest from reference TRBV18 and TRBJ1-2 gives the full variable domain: NAGVMQNPRHLVRRRGQEARLRCSPMKGHSHVYWYRQLPEEGLKFMVYLQKENIIDESGMPKERFSAEFPKEGPSILRIQQVVRGDSAAYFCASSLDRLNYGYTFGSGTRLTVV.

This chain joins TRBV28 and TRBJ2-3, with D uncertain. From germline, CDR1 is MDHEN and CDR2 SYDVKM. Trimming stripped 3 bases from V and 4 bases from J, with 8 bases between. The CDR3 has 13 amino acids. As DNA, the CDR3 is TGTGCCAGCAGTTTGGCAGTCCCAGATACGCAGTATTTT. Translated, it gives CASSLAVPDTQYF.

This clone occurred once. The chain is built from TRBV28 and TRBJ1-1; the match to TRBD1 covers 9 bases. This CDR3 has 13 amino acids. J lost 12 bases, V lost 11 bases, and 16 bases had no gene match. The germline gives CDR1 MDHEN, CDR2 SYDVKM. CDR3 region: CAATRGGQGTSFF. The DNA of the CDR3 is TGTGCCGCCACGAGGGGGGGACAGGGTACGTCTTTCTTT. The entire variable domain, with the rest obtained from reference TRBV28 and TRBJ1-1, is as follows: DVKVTQSSRYLVKRTGEKVFLECVQDMDHENMFWYRQDPGLGLRLIYFSYDVKMKEKGDIPEGYSVSREKKERFSLILESASTNQTSMYLCAATRGGQGTSFFGQGTRLTVV.

The CDR3 DNA is TGTGCCAGTAGTACAAGAGGACTAGCCGATGAGCAGTTCTTC. Translation gives CASSTRGLADEQFF. This chain connects TRBV19 to TRBJ2-1; 8 bases fit TRBD2. The CDR3 is 14 amino acids. Germline V CDR1 and CDR2: LNHDA, SQIVND (reference sequence). The junction had 7 bases not matched to a gene; V was cut back by 4 bases and J by 8 bases.

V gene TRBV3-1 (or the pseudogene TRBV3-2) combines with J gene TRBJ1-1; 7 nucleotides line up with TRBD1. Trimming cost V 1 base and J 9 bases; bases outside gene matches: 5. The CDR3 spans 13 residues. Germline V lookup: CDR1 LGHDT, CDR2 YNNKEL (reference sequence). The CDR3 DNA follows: TGTGCCAGCAGCCAAGGGACAGGAAAAAAAGCTTTCTTT. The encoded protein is CASSQGTGKKAFF.

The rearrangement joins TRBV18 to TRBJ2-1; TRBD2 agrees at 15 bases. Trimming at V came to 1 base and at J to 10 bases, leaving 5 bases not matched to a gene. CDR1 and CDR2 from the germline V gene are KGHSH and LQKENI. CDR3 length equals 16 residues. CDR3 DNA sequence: TGTGCCAGCTCACCACGGGGACTAGCGGGAGGCGACGAGCAGTTCTTC. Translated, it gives CASSPRGLAGGDEQFF. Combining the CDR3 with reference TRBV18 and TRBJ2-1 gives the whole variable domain NAGVMQNPRHLVRRRGQEARLRCSPMKGHSHVYWYRQLPEEGLKFMVYLQKENIIDESGMPKERFSAEFPKEGPSILRIQQVVRGDSAAYFCASSPRGLAGGDEQFFGPGTRLTVL.

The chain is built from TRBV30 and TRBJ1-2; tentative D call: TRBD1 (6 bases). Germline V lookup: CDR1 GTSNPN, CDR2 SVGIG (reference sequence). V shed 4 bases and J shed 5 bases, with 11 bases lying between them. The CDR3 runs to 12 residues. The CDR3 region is CAWTLQGYGYTF. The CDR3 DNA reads TGTGCCTGGACCCTCCAGGGGTATGGCTACACCTTC.

CDR3 amino acids: CASSTDSKSYTF. CDR3 nucleotides: TGTGCCAGCAGCACTGACAGTAAGAGCTACACCTTC. The chain employs TRBV7-9 and TRBJ1-2, with TRBD1 as a possible D gene (5 bases). The CDR3 has 12 amino acids. CDR1 and CDR2 from the germline V gene are SEHNR and FQNEAQ (reference sequence). V lost 5 bases and J 9 bases, leaving 13 bases between the germline ends.

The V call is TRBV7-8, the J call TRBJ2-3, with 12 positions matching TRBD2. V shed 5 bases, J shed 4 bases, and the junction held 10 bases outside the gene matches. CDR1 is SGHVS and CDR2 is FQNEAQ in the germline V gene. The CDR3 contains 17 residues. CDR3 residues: CASSQTSGRNRADTQYF. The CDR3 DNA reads TGTGCCAGCAGCCAGACTAGCGGGAGAAACAGGGCAGATACGCAGTATTTT.

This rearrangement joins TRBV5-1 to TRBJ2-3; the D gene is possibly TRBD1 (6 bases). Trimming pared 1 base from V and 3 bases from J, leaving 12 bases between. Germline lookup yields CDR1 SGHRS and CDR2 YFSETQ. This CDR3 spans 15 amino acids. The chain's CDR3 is CASSLRGRGTDTQYF. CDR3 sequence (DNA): TGCGCCAGCAGCTTGCGGGGCAGGGGTACAGATACGCAGTATTTT.

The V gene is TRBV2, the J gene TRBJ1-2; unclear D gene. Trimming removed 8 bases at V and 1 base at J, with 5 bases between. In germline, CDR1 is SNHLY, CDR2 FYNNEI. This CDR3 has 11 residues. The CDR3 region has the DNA TGTGCCAGCCGGGGTAACTATGGCTACACCTTC. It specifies CASRGNYGYTF.

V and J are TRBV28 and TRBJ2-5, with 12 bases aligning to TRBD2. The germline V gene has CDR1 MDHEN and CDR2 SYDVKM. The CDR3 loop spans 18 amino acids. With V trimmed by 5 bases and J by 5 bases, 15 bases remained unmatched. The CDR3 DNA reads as TGTGCCAGCAGTCCCCTCGCGAGTCTAGCGGGGGGGCCGGAGACCCAGTACTTC. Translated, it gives CASSPLASLAGGPETQYF. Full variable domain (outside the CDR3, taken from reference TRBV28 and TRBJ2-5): DVKVTQSSRYLVKRTGEKVFLECVQDMDHENMFWYRQDPGLGLRLIYFSYDVKMKEKGDIPEGYSVSREKKERFSLILESASTNQTSMYLCASSPLASLAGGPETQYFGPGTRLLVL.

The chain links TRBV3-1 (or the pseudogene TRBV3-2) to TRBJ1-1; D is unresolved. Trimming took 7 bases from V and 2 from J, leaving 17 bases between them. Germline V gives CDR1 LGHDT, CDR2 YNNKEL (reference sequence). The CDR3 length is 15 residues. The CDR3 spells CASIKGGGRNTEAFF. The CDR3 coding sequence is TGTGCCAGCATCAAGGGAGGTGGCAGAAACACTGAAGCTTTCTTT.